This TCR beta chain originates from a study of long-term antiretroviral therapy in people with HIV. Sequencing used immunoSEQ v3.0 at survey level. TCRdb keeps only in-frame clones here, not all; method: immunoSEQ multiplex PCR. The sample has under 14,000 clones; about 81% are singletons. Germline loops: CDR1 SGHDT, CDR2 YYEEEE. Between the trimmed V and J ends, which lost 3 bases and 3 bases, there was a span of 6 bases. There are 12 residues in the CDR3. Overall study results and limits: Versus controls, repertoires in people with HIV had narrower CDR3 length ranges. Clones expanded before ART dominated the repertoire at all time points. In samples taken after ART, diversity increased but remained below transplant donor control levels.

On this clone itself: Its antigen remains unknown.

The V gene is TRBV5-6, the J gene TRBJ2-5; D uncertain. The receptor was derived from a man aged 35-49 years with HIV. Specimen: unsorted PBMCs, collected 1.8 years after starting antiretroviral therapy. Here the CDR3 reads CASSWAEETQYF. CDR3 DNA sequence: TGTGCCAGCAGCTGGGCAGAAGAGACCCAGTACTTC.